This T cell receptor beta chain was documented in a study of blood T cells in healthy people across ages. The second PCR ran about 6 to 11 cycles with a sample-barcoded 5' primer and J-beta primers. TCRdb recomputed calls from the 5' RACE reads with MiXCR, one row per CDR3 protein. The sample lists roughly 1.9 million distinct CDR3 sequences, 39% occurring once. This clonotype came up many times. Its antigen is as yet unknown. Points from the study as a whole: Strongly correlated with naive T cell percentage was TCR beta diversity. Across the age range, TCR beta diversity per million T cells fell in a roughly linear way.

Peripheral blood from each donor was collected in a volume of approximately 10 milliliters. The CDR3 is 12 residues long. The V segment lost 5 bases and the J segment 6 bases; nucleotides outside the gene matches: 4. The chain uses TRBV12-3 or TRBV12-4 and TRBJ2-7; TRBD1 matches 7 bases. The sample comprised blood. The origin of this receptor is a human donor in good health. CDR3 loop: CASSVTGVEQYF. For the CDR3, the DNA is TGTGCCAGCAGTGTCACAGGGGTCGAGCAGTACTTC.